This T cell receptor beta chain was sequenced during a study of shared clonotypes between healthy human individuals. Points from the study as a whole: Naive subsets tended to show greater estimated richness than memory subsets.

In its sample, this clone was seen once. As yet, its antigen is unknown. CDR1 and CDR2 from the germline V gene are WSHSY and SAAADI. There are 16 residues in the CDR3. Trimming removed 0 bases from V and 5 bases from J, with 17 bases in between. Here immunoSEQ multiplex PCR was the method, and the copy in TCRdb shows in-frame clones only, minus some. The profile shows about 1,900,000 clones, just under 95% of them singletons. Terminally differentiated effector memory CD45RA+ cells were left out of the naive CD8 fraction, which was CD45RO-negative and positively selected for CCR7. The sequence was collected from a man aged 18 to 30 in good health. This sequence joins TRBV10-2 and TRBJ2-7; D might be TRBD2 (7 bases). The sequenced sample consisted of naive CD8+ T cells sorted from blood. The CDR3 sequence: CASSESGRGGLNEQYF. CDR3 bases: TGCGCCAGCAGTGAGTCAGGGAGGGGGGGCCTGAACGAGCAGTACTTC.